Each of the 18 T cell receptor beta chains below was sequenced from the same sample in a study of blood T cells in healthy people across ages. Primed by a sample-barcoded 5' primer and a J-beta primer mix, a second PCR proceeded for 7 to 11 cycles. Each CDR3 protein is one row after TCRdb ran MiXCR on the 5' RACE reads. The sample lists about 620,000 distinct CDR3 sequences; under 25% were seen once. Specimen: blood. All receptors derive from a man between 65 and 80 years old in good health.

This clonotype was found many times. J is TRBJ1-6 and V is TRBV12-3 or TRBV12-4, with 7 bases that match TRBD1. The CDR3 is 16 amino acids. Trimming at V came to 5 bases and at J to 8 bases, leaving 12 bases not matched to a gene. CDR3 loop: CASSTDRTGLDSPLHF. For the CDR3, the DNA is TGTGCCAGCAGTACAGATCGGACAGGCCTCGATTCACCCCTCCACTTT.

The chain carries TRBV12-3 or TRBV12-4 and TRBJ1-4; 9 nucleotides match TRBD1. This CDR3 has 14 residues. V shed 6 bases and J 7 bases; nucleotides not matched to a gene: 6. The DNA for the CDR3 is TGTGCCAGCAGCCGGGACAGGGTTAGTGAAAAACTGTTTTTT. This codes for CASSRDRVSEKLFF.

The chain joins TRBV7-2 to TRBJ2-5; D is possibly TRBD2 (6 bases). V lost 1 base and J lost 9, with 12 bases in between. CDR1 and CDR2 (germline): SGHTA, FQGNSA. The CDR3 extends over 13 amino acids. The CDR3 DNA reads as TGTGCCAGCAGCTTAGAAGGGAGGAAGGCCCAGTACTTC. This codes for CASSLEGRKAQYF.

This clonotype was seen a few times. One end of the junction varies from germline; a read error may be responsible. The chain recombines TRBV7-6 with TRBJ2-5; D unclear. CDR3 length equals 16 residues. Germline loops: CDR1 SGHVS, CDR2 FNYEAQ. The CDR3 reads CTSSLEIGTWQETQYF. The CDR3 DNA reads TGTACCAGCAGCTTAGAAATCGGCACGTGGCAAGAGACCCAGTACTTC.

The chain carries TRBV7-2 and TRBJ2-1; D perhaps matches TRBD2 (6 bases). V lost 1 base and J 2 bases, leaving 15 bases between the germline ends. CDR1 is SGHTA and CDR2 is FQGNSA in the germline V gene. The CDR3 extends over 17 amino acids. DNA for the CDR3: TGTGCCAGCAGCTTAGGGTCGGTAGCGGAAGCCTACAATGAGCAGTTCTTC. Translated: CASSLGSVAEAYNEQFF. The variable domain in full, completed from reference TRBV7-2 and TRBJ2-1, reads GAGVSQSPSNKVTEKGKDVELRCDPISGHTALYWYRQSLGQGLEFLIYFQGNSAPDKSGLPSDRFSAERTGGSVSTLTIQRTQQEDSAVYLCASSLGSVAEAYNEQFFGPGTRLTVL.

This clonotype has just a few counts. The CDR3 spells CASSLRPGAYEQYF. As DNA, the CDR3 is TGTGCCAGCAGTTTACGACCGGGAGCCTACGAGCAGTACTTC. This rearrangement joins TRBV12-3 or TRBV12-4 to TRBJ2-7; maybe TRBD2 (6 bases). V was cut by 2 bases and J by 2 bases, with 10 bases left in between. The CDR3 extends over 14 amino acids.

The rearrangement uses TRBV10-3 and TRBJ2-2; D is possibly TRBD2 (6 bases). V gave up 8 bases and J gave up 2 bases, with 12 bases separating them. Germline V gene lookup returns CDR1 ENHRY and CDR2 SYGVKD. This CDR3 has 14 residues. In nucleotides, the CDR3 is TGTGCCATCGGTTTAGCGGCAAACACCGGGGAGCTGTTTTTT. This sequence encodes CAIGLAANTGELFF.

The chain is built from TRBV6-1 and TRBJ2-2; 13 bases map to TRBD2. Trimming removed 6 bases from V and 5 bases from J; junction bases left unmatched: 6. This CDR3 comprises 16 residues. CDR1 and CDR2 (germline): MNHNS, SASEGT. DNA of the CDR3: TGTGCCAGCAGAAAACCGGGACTAGCGGGAACCGGGGAGCTGTTTTTT. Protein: CASRKPGLAGTGELFF.

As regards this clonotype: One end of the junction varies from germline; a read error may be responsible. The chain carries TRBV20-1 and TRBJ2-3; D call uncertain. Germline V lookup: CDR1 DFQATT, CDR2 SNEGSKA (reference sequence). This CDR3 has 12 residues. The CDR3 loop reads CSARIGTDTRYF. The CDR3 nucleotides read TGCAGTGCTAGAATAGGCACAGATACGCGGTATTTT.

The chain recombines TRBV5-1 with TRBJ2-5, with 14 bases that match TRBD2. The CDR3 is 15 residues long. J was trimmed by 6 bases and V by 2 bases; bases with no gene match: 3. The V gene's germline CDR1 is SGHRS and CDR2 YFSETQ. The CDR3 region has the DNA TGCGCCAGCAGCTTCAGGACTAGCGGGAGGCAGACCCAGTACTTC. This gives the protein CASSFRTSGRQTQYF.

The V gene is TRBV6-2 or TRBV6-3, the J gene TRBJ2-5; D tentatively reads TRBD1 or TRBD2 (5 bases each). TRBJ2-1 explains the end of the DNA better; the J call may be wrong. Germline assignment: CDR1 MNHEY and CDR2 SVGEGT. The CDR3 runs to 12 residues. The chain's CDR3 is CASSKSGSEQFF. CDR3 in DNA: TGTGCCAGCAGTAAGTCAGGGAGTGAGCAGTTCTTC.

As DNA, the CDR3 is TGTGCCAGCAGTGGCGGGACTAGCGGGGGTACCTACGAGCAGTACTTC. Its translation is CASSGGTSGGTYEQYF. The rearrangement joins TRBV2 to TRBJ2-5; 14 positions match TRBD2. The end of the DNA aligns better with TRBJ2-7, so the J call may be wrong. Looked up from germline, CDR1 is SNHLY and CDR2 is FYNNEI. This CDR3 has 16 residues.

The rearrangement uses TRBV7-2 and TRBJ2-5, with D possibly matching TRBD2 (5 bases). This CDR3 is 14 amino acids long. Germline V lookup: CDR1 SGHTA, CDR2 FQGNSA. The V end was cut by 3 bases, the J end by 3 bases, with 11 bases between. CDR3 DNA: TGTGCCAGCAGCTTTGTTGCGGGCGAAGAGACCCAGTACTTC. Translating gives CASSFVAGEETQYF.

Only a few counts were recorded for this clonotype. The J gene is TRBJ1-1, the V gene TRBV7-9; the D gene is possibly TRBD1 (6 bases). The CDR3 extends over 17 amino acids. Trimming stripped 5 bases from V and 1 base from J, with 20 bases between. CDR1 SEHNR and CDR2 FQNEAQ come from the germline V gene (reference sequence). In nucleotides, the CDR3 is TGTGCCAGCAGCCCATGGGGCCAGGGGAAGAAGAACACTGAAGCTTTCTTT. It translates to CASSPWGQGKKNTEAFF.

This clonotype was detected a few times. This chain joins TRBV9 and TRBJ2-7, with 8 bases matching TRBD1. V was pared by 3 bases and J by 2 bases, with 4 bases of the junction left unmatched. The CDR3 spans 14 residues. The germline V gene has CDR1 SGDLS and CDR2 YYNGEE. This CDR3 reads CASSGDRFPYEQYF. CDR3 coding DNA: TGTGCCAGCAGCGGGGACAGGTTTCCCTACGAGCAGTACTTC.

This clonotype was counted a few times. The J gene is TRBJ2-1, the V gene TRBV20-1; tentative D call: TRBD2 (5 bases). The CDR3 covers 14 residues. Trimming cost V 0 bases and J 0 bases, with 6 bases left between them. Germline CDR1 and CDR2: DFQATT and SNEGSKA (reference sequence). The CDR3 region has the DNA TGCAGTGCTAGAGAGGGGAGCTCCTACAATGAGCAGTTCTTC. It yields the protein CSAREGSSYNEQFF.

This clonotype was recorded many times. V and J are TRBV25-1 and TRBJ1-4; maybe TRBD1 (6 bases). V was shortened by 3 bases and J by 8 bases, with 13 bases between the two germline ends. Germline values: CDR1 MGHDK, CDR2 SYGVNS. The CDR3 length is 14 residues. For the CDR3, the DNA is TGTGCCAGCAGTGAGCGGGGGGCTAGAGAAAAACTGTTTTTT. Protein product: CASSERGAREKLFF.

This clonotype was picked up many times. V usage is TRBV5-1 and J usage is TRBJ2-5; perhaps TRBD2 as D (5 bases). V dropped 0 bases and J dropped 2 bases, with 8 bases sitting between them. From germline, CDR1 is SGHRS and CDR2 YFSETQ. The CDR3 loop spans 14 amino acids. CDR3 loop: CASSLGSEQETQYF. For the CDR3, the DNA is TGCGCCAGCAGCTTGGGTAGCGAACAAGAGACCCAGTACTTC. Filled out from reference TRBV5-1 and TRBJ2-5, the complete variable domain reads KAGVTQTPRYLIKTRGQQVTLSCSPISGHRSVSWYQQTPGQGLQFLFEYFSETQRNKGNFPGRFSGRQFSNSRSEMNVSTLELGDSALYLCASSLGSEQETQYFGPGTRLLVL.